This is a list of T cell receptor beta chains from one sample in a study of blood T cell repertoires in COVID-19. TCRdb's copy holds only in-frame clones and misses some; the assay was immunoSEQ multiplex PCR. The sample includes just over 75,000 clones, 80% to 85% of them seen just once. Sequencing was performed on peripheral blood. Receptor source: a man aged 45-65 years with acute or convalescent COVID-19. Each CDR3 is given with its conserved first and last residue. The order of the fields is D gene, J gene, clone size, V gene, CDR3 DNA, CDR3 protein. A D gene is named only where the DNA matches it firmly. The size field is filled for only some rows; it gives once, few, many or a size class.

- TRBJ2-5 once TRBV11-1 TGTGCCAGCAGCTTCGGGATTGAAGAGACCCAGTACTTC CASSFGIEETQYF
TRBD1 TRBJ1-5 - TRBV4-2 TGTGCCAGCAGCCAAAGGTTCCCAGACAGGGTTGGACAGCCCCAGCATTTT CASSQRFPDRVGQPQHF
- TRBJ2-7 - TRBV6-1 TGTGCCAGCAGTGATTTACAGGACTATAGCTACGAGCAGTACTTC CASSDLQDYSYEQYF
TRBD1 TRBJ1-1 - TRBV6-5 TGTGCCAGCCTATACTCACAGGGGGACACTGAAGCTTTCTTT CASLYSQGDTEAFF
- TRBJ1-2 - TRBV14 TGTGCCAGCAGCCAAGGGCAGGTCGGCTACACCTTC CASSQGQVGYTF
- TRBJ2-3 - TRBV7-2 TGTGCCAGCAGCTTACTCCTAAGCACAGATACGCAGTATTTT CASSLLLSTDTQYF
TRBD1 TRBJ1-5 - TRBV19 TGTGCCAGTAGTTGGGGACAGGGTATGGATCAGCCCCAGCATTTT CASSWGQGMDQPQHF
- TRBJ1-5 - TRBV20-1 TGCAGTGCTAGTCCCGGAGTCAATCAGCCCCAGCATTTT CSASPGVNQPQHF
TRBD2 TRBJ2-4 - TRBV20-1 TGCAGTGCAAGTGACGGCGCGGGAGGGCCCAAAAACATTCAGTACTTC CSASDGAGGPKNIQYF
- TRBJ1-6 - TRBV6-1 TGTGCCAGCAGTGAAGTTCTAGCCAATTCACCCCTCCACTTT CASSEVLANSPLHF
TRBD2 TRBJ2-3 - TRBV20-1 TGCAGTGCTAGTAGGCGGGGGGGCTTAAGTGGTACGCAGTATTTT CSASRRGGLSGTQYF
- TRBJ1-1 - TRBV6-1 TGTGCCAGCAGTGCCGGAGGTCGAGGGGGGCGCGGGGGGGAGTTGCGGGCTTTCTTT CASSAGGRGGRGGELRAFF
- TRBJ1-5 - TRBV28 TGTGCCAGCAGTTCCCCAGGGGGCAATCAGCCCCAGCATTTT CASSSPGGNQPQHF
TRBD1 TRBJ1-5 - TRBV4-1 TGCGCCAGCAGCCAAGAAGATGGGACAGGGAGTAATCAGCCCCAGCATTTT CASSQEDGTGSNQPQHF
- TRBJ2-1 few TRBV7-2 TGTGCCAGCAGATTCCAGGGCGGCAATGAGCAGTTCTTC CASRFQGGNEQFF
- TRBJ1-1 once TRBV3-1/TRBV3-2 TGTGCCAGCAGCCACCGACAGCTGAACACTGAAGCTTTCTTT CASSHRQLNTEAFF
- TRBJ2-5 few TRBV6-2/TRBV6-3 TGTGCCAGCAGTTACACGATAAAAGACAAGTACCAAGAGACCCAGTACTTC CASSYTIKDKYQETQYF
TRBD1 TRBJ2-1 - TRBV6-5 TGTGCCAGCACCAAGGGACAGGGTCGGGACAATGAGCAGTTCTTC CASTKGQGRDNEQFF
- TRBJ2-3 - TRBV27 TGTGCCAGCAGTTTAGGCGTGTGGGGGGGCCGTAGCACAGATACGCAGTATTTT CASSLGVWGGRSTDTQYF
- TRBJ2-7 - TRBV6-5 TGTGCCAGCAGTTACTCGAGTTCAGGGCCCTACGAGCAGTACTTC CASSYSSSGPYEQYF
- TRBJ1-6 - TRBV19 TGTGCCAGTATGGGCAGTCCGAATTCACCCCTCCACTTT CASMGSPNSPLHF
- TRBJ1-3 - TRBV9 TGTGCCAGCAGCGGAGACGCAGGGGTCGGAAACACCATATATTTT CASSGDAGVGNTIYF
- TRBJ2-4 - TRBV10-3 TGTGCCATCAGTGAGTCAACGGGGGTCAAAAACATTCAGTACTTC CAISESTGVKNIQYF
- TRBJ2-4 - TRBV3-1/TRBV3-2 TGTGCCAGCAGCCAAGACCGGCCGGCCAGGGGAGTTGTTAACATTCAGTACTTC CASSQDRPARGVVNIQYF
- TRBJ1-1 - TRBV6-4 TGTGCCAGCGCCCCGACATGGAACACTGAAGCTTTCTTT CASAPTWNTEAFF
- TRBJ1-1 - TRBV9 TGTGCCAGCAGCGTAGAAGGCAGGGCGAACACTGAAGCTTTCTTT CASSVEGRANTEAFF
- TRBJ2-5 - TRBV4-3 TGCGCCAGCAGCCAAGACGGGTCTGAGGAGACCCAGTACTTC CASSQDGSEETQYF
TRBD2 TRBJ2-7 - TRBV2 TGTGCCAGCAGTGTGGGACTAGCAGATTACGAGCAGTACTTC CASSVGLADYEQYF
- TRBJ2-1 - TRBV30 TGTGCCTGGAGTGTTCCCGGGTTTAGAGAGCAGTTCTTC CAWSVPGFREQFF